The 27 T cell receptor beta chains below were found in one sample sequenced in a study of Graves' ophthalmopathy and Graves' hyperthyroidism. Researchers took RNA transcripts and amplified TCR beta CDR3 regions from them. HTBI primers were employed in first-round RT-PCR, then a second-round multiplex PCR followed. Each CDR3 protein is one row after TCRdb ran MiXCR on the multiplex PCR reads. The data show 300,000 to 400,000 distinct CDR3 sequences, roughly 16% seen once. Sample: peripheral blood. All receptors derive from an adult man with Graves' ophthalmopathy.

At least ten counts were recorded for this clonotype. This chain connects TRBV30 to TRBJ2-5, with D maybe TRBD1 (6 bases). The CDR3 is 14 residues long. Trimming removed 4 bases at V and 1 base at J, with 13 bases between. Germline loops: CDR1 GTSNPN, CDR2 SVGIG (reference sequence). CDR3 DNA: TGTGCCTGGACGAGAGGACAGTCCCAAGAGACCCAGTACTTC. As protein: CAWTRGQSQETQYF.

Concerning this clonotype itself: At one end the junction does not follow the germline gene, possibly because of a read error. The rearrangement links TRBV7-9 to TRBJ1-2; unclear D gene. Germline values: CDR1 SEHNR, CDR2 FQNEAQ (reference sequence). This CDR3 comprises 13 residues. The DNA for the CDR3 is TGTGCCAGCAGCCTCGAGAGGGCGGATGGCTACAGCTTC. Its protein product is CASSLERADGYSF.

This clonotype was seen a few times. A much larger clonotype is one base distant, so this may be a read error. The chain combines TRBV7-6 with TRBJ1-1; no reliable D call. CDR3 length: 15 residues. The germline CDR1 and CDR2 sequences are SGHVS and FNYEAQ. V lost 5 bases and J 6 bases, leaving 19 bases between the germline ends. The CDR3 DNA reads as TGTGCCAGCAGCCTCCTTAATTTGGCGAGAGCTGAAGCTTTCTTT. It translates to CASSLLNLARAEAFF.

In its sample, this clonotype was seen many times. This chain links TRBV20-1 with TRBJ2-5; the match to TRBD1 covers 7 bases. The CDR3 runs to 13 residues. Germline V gene lookup returns CDR1 DFQATT and CDR2 SNEGSKA (reference sequence). V gave up 6 bases and J gave up 4 bases; unmatched junction bases: 8. CDR3 loop: CSAATGRIETQYF. The CDR3 region has the DNA TGCAGTGCCGCGACAGGGAGAATAGAGACCCAGTACTTC.

This clonotype showed up many times. The gene calls are TRBV4-3 and TRBJ2-7; D is uncertain. CDR1 LGHNA and CDR2 YSLEER come from the germline V gene. This CDR3 comprises 13 residues. Trimming took 1 base from V and 2 from J, leaving 6 bases between them. The CDR3 here is CASSQGRAYEQYF. The CDR3 bases are TGCGCCAGCAGCCAAGGTCGGGCCTACGAGCAGTACTTC.

This clonotype came up many times. The chain has TRBV11-2 and TRBJ1-3; tentatively, D is TRBD1 (5 bases). CDR1 is SGHAT, CDR2 FQNNGV, per germline. V gave up 5 bases and J gave up 1 base, with 12 bases separating them. CDR3 length: 15 residues. Written as DNA, the CDR3 is TGTGCCAGCAGCCTACCGGGGGATTCTGGAAACACCATATATTTT. This gives the protein CASSLPGDSGNTIYF.

This clonotype was observed once. This chain connects TRBV2 to TRBJ2-6; perhaps TRBD1 as D (6 bases). CDR1 and CDR2 from the germline V gene are SNHLY and FYNNEI. Between the trimmed V and J ends, which lost 7 bases and 2 bases, there was a span of 12 bases. This CDR3 contains 15 residues. In nucleotides, the CDR3 is TGTGCCAGCACTCCTACAGGGACTGGGGCCAACGTCCTGACTTTC. Protein: CASTPTGTGANVLTF.

V is TRBV6-4 and J is TRBJ2-2; perhaps TRBD2 as D (7 bases). The V and J ends lost 11 bases and 3 bases respectively, with 16 bases between them. This CDR3 has 14 residues. Germline V gene sequence: CDR1 MRHNA, CDR2 SNTAGT. Here the CDR3 DNA reads TGTGCCCCGGGGGGCAGGGGATACACCGGGGAGCTGTTTTTT. It translates to CAPGGRGYTGELFF.

This clonotype was found many times. The chain couples TRBV20-1 to TRBJ2-5; TRBD2 matches at 10 bases. Germline values: CDR1 DFQATT, CDR2 SNEGSKA (reference sequence). CDR3 size: 16 residues. V dropped 0 bases and J dropped 3; count of bases not matched to a gene: 7. CDR3 sequence: CSARDSRGLAEETQYF. CDR3 coding DNA: TGCAGTGCTAGAGATTCTAGAGGACTAGCGGAAGAGACCCAGTACTTC.

This clonotype was recorded many times. The chain uses TRBV19 and TRBJ1-1; D uncertain. V dropped 3 bases and J dropped 8 bases, with 13 bases sitting between them. This CDR3 is built from 13 residues. The germline V gene has CDR1 LNHDA and CDR2 SQIVND (reference sequence). CDR3 nucleotide sequence: TGTGCCAGTAGTATCGTATCGGGTTCCGAAGCTTTCTTT. Translating it yields CASSIVSGSEAFF.

Notes on this clonotype: With a much larger clone just one base away, this may be a read error. The conserved final phenylalanine or tryptophan is absent from the CDR3, which likely points to a read error. The chain joins TRBV7-9 to TRBJ1-1; 8 nucleotides align to TRBD1. The V gene's germline CDR1 is SEHNR and CDR2 FQNEAQ (reference sequence). This CDR3 has 15 amino acids. Losses at the gene ends were 6 bases for V and 0 bases for J; bases not matched to a gene: 6. The CDR3 DNA is TGTGCCAGCAGGAAGACAGGGGAATTGAACACTGAAGCTTTCCTT. This codes for CASRKTGELNTEAFL.

This clonotype appeared many times. This sequence joins TRBV3-1 and TRBJ1-3; D may be TRBD1 (5 bases). V lost 2 bases, J lost 0 bases, and 11 bases lay in between. The CDR3 is 16 amino acids. CDR1 and CDR2 (germline): LGHDT, YNNKEL (reference sequence). CDR3 nucleotide sequence: TGTGCCAGCAGCCAACCCCGGGACTACTCTGGAAACACCATATATTTT. Its protein product is CASSQPRDYSGNTIYF.

This clonotype was seen many times. The rearrangement joins TRBV5-7 to TRBJ2-3; possibly TRBD1 for D (5 bases). TRBV5-7 is designated an ORF whose function remains uncertain. The CDR3 is 16 residues long. V dropped 3 bases and J dropped 2 bases, with 16 bases sitting between them. The CDR3 region is CASSSRQTFFTDTQYF. The CDR3, as DNA: TGTGCCAGCAGCTCCCGACAGACCTTTTTCACAGATACGCAGTATTTT.

This clonotype occurred many times. This CDR3 reads CASSPRGGAGSEQYF. The CDR3 bases are TGTGCCAGCAGCCCTCGGGGGGGAGCGGGGAGCGAGCAGTACTTC. V and J are TRBV12-3 or TRBV12-4 and TRBJ2-7; 8 bases agree with TRBD2. The CDR3 totals 15 residues. V was pared by 6 bases and J by 6 bases, with 13 bases of the junction left unmatched.

This clonotype showed up just a few times. The chain couples TRBV2 to TRBJ2-5; a possible D gene is TRBD1 (5 bases). The ends were cut back, 6 bases at V and 5 bases at J, with 16 bases in the middle. The V gene's germline CDR1 is SNHLY and CDR2 FYNNEI. The CDR3 runs 14 residues. CDR3 DNA sequence: TGTGCCAGCAGCGGCAGGGTGAACGCGGAGACCCAGTACTTC. The encoded protein is CASSGRVNAETQYF.

The chain combines TRBV6-2 or TRBV6-3 with TRBJ2-6; D unresolved. Trimming shortened V by 9 bases and J by 4 bases, and 16 bases separated the two germline ends. The CDR3 runs to 15 residues. Looked up from germline, CDR1 is MNHEY and CDR2 is SVGEGT. This chain's CDR3 is CASIPVGPGANVLTF. The CDR3 DNA reads as TGTGCCAGTATCCCGGTAGGGCCCGGGGCCAACGTCCTGACTTTC.

The chain couples TRBV7-2 to TRBJ2-7; 13 positions match TRBD2. Germline V gives CDR1 SGHTA, CDR2 FQGNSA. The CDR3 has 18 residues. After removal of 0 bases from V and 3 bases from J, the junction contained 8 bases not matched to a gene. CDR3 sequence: CASSLAGTSGVLGYEQYF. DNA of the CDR3: TGTGCCAGCAGCTTAGCTGGGACTAGCGGGGTTCTAGGCTACGAGCAGTACTTC.

This clonotype was observed many times. The rearrangement links TRBV5-1 to TRBJ2-7; a possible D gene is TRBD1 (5 bases). The germline gives CDR1 SGHRS, CDR2 YFSETQ. The CDR3 has 14 amino acids. V was shortened by 1 base and J by 5 bases, with 13 bases between the two germline ends. The CDR3 here is CASSLTAGLDEQYF. The CDR3 nucleotides are TGCGCCAGCAGCTTGACGGCAGGGCTGGACGAGCAGTACTTC.

The rearrangement uses TRBV6-5 and TRBJ1-6; perhaps TRBD1 as D (5 bases). Germline V lookup: CDR1 MNHEY, CDR2 SVGAGI. The CDR3 has 13 residues. The germline V and J ends were trimmed by 4 bases and 8 bases, with 9 bases remaining between them. Here the CDR3 reads CASSLKGDSPLHF. CDR3 nucleotides: TGTGCCAGCAGTTTAAAAGGGGATTCACCCCTCCACTTT.

This clonotype was detected ten times or more. The rearrangement joins TRBV12-3 or TRBV12-4 to TRBJ2-2, with 7 bases aligning to TRBD1. V gave up 5 bases and J gave up 7 bases; unmatched junction bases: 10. There are 15 residues in the CDR3. The CDR3 DNA is TGTGCCAGCAGTATTCCCGGGACAGATGTCGGGGAGCTGTTTTTT. This codes for CASSIPGTDVGELFF.

This clonotype came up many times. The chain has TRBV11-2 and TRBJ2-7, with 9 bases matching TRBD2. The CDR3 has 15 residues. J was trimmed by 0 bases and V by 6 bases; bases with no gene match: 6. Per the germline V gene, CDR1 is SGHAT and CDR2 is FQNNGV. CDR3 DNA sequence: TGTGCCAGCAGATACAGCGGGGGGTACTCCTACGAGCAGTACTTC. It yields the protein CASRYSGGYSYEQYF.

This clonotype was observed many times. The chain is built from TRBV2 and TRBJ2-7; TRBD2 matches 10 bases. Germline V gives CDR1 SNHLY, CDR2 FYNNEI. There are 14 residues in the CDR3. V dropped 6 bases and J dropped 7; count of bases not matched to a gene: 9. CDR3 bases: TGTGCCAGCAGCGGGATGGGACTAGCGAGGGAGCAGTACTTC. Its translation is CASSGMGLAREQYF.

This clonotype was detected ten times or more. This sequence joins TRBV7-3 and TRBJ1-1, with D possibly being TRBD1 (5 bases). Germline V CDR1 and CDR2: SGHTA, FQGTGA. This CDR3 contains 14 residues. The V end was cut by 5 bases, the J end by 5 bases, with 15 bases between. The CDR3 DNA reads TGTGCCAGCAGCCCCGGGGGAGGTAGAACTGAAGCTTTCTTT. As protein: CASSPGGGRTEAFF.

There are many counts of this clonotype. The V call is TRBV6-2 or TRBV6-3, the J call TRBJ2-7, with TRBD2 identical over 11 bases. J lost 1 base, V lost 10 bases, and 3 bases had no gene match. CDR1 and CDR2 (germline): MNHEY, SVGEGT. CDR3 length: 13 residues. Here the CDR3 reads CATGTSGSYEQYF. The CDR3 bases are TGTGCCACCGGGACTAGCGGATCCTACGAGCAGTACTTC.

This clonotype was recorded a few times. A read error may account for a junction end that differs from germline. The chain combines TRBV28 with TRBJ1-1; possible D gene TRBD1, 5 bases. The CDR3 totals 12 residues. The germline V gene has CDR1 MDHEN and CDR2 SYDVKM. The CDR3 DNA sequence: TGTGCCAGCAATAGGGGAATCTCTGAAGCTTTCTTC. Amino acid sequence: CASNRGISEAFF.

This clonotype has ten or more counts. V and J are TRBV6-1 and TRBJ1-1; D perhaps matches TRBD1 (5 bases). Trimming removed 1 base from V and 5 bases from J, with 14 bases in between. Germline V gene sequence: CDR1 MNHNS, CDR2 SASEGT. This CDR3 is 15 amino acids long. The DNA of the CDR3 is TGTGCCAGCAGTGAAGGCAGGGATCTTGAAACTGAAGCTTTCTTT. Protein product: CASSEGRDLETEAFF.

This clonotype has at least ten counts. This chain connects TRBV6-5 to TRBJ1-3, with 8 bases matching TRBD1. V shed 5 bases, J shed 4 bases, and the junction held 10 bases outside the gene matches. Per the germline V gene, CDR1 is MNHEY and CDR2 is SVGAGI. This CDR3 contains 16 residues. The CDR3 region is CASSRATGGLGNTIYF. DNA for the CDR3: TGTGCCAGCAGTAGAGCAACAGGGGGGCTGGGAAACACCATATATTTT.